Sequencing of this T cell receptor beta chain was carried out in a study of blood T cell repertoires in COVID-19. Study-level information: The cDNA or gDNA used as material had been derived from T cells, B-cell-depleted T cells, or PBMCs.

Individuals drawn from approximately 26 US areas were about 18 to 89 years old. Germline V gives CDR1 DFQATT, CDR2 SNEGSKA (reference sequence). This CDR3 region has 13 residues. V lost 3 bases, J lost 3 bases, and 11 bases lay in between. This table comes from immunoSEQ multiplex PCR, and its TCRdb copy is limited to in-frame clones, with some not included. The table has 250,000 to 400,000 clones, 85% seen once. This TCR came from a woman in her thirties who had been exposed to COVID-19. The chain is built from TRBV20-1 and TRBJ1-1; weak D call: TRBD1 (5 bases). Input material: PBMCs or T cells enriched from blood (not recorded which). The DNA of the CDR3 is TGCAGTGCTAGTCAGGGTTTCGACACTGAAGCTTTCTTT. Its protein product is CSASQGFDTEAFF.